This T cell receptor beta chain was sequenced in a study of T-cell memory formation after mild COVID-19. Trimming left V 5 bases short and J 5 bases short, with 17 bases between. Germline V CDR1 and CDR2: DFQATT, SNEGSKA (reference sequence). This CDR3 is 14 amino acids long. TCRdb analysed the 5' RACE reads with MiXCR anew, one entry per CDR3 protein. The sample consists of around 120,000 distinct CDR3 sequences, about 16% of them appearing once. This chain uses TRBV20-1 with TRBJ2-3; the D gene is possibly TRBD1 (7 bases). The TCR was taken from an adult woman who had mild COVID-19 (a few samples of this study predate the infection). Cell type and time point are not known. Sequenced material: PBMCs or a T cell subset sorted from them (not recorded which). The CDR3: CSAPDRRGGDTQYF. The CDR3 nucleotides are TGCAGTGCTCCGGACAGGAGGGGTGGAGATACGCAGTATTTT.